This T cell receptor beta chain is drawn from a study of T-cell reconstitution after alpha-beta-depleted transplantation in children. Germline lookup yields CDR1 SGHRS and CDR2 YFSETQ. V lost 0 bases to trimming and J lost 4 bases; unmatched junction nucleotides: 5. The CDR3 covers 16 residues. Construction of the TCRbeta library involved unique molecular identifiers. MiXCR was run by TCRdb on the PCR reads, yielding one entry per CDR3 protein. The sample holds 210,000 or so distinct CDR3 sequences; roughly a tenth are singletons and the top ten take approximately 5.9%. Specimen: PBMCs from the stem cell graft donor, collected from the stem cell graft. The source of this sequence is a human donor who donated a stem cell graft to a child with acute lymphoblastic leukemia. The chain links TRBV5-1 to TRBJ2-3, with 10 nucleotides matching TRBD2. As DNA, the CDR3 is TGCGCCAGCAGCTTGGAGGCTAGCGGGGGCTCAGATACGCAGTATTTT. Amino acid sequence: CASSLEASGGSDTQYF. The complete variable domain, with remaining parts taken from reference TRBV5-1 and TRBJ2-3, reads KAGVTQTPRYLIKTRGQQVTLSCSPISGHRSVSWYQQTPGQGLQFLFEYFSETQRNKGNFPGRFSGRQFSNSRSEMNVSTLELGDSALYLCASSLEASGGSDTQYFGPGTRLTVL.